The subject of this entry is one T cell receptor (beta chain). What it binds is unknown. V gave up 6 bases and J gave up 2 bases; unmatched junction bases: 6. CDR3 size: 15 residues. Germline CDR1 SGHVS, CDR2 FNYEAQ. The sample belongs to a study of cytomegalovirus exposure and HLA in healthy donors. Study information: Around 79 million unique TCRs, all from HLA-typed donors, were included in an early release of the data.

It was with 60 Vbeta and 13 Jbeta primers that the PCR ran. Libraries were prepared by immunoSEQ multiplex PCR; TCRdb keeps only in-frame clonotypes and omits some of them. The sample yields approximately 74,000 clones, around 75% seen once. Study observations and caveats: Available immune exposure information was restricted to CMV serostatus only. There were some public TCRs occurring in many donors, but most TCR sequences were rare. In a later analysis, specific HLA alleles were associated with approximately 17,000 TCR beta sequences at a 0.05 false discovery rate.

The specimen sequenced was PBMCs. The clonotype originates from a man in his 60s in good health and CMV-seropositive. The chain links TRBV7-6 to TRBJ1-3; 8 bases map to TRBD1. Here the CDR3 reads CASSLKQGAGNTIYF. The CDR3 coding sequence is TGTGCCAGCAGTTTAAAACAGGGGGCTGGAAACACCATATATTTT.